These 29 T cell receptor beta chains were sequenced from one sample in a study of T cells in Graves' hyperthyroidism and ophthalmopathy. The CDR3 regions of TCR beta were amplified from RNA transcripts. With the HTBI primer set, the TCR CDR3 went through a first round of RT-PCR. TCRdb fed the multiplex PCR reads into MiXCR, producing one record per CDR3 protein. The sample gives about 400,000 distinct CDR3 sequences, under 15% of which show up once; 30% to 35% is in the top ten. Sample: blood. The receptors shown here come from a woman in her 30s with Graves' hyperthyroidism.

This clonotype was picked up a small number of times. V gene TRBV11-1 combines with J gene TRBJ2-5, with D possibly being TRBD2 (5 bases). V was pared by 3 bases and J by 4 bases, with 18 bases between. This CDR3 spans 16 amino acids. Germline lookup yields CDR1 SGHAT and CDR2 FQDESV (reference sequence). The CDR3 protein is CASSFPGNHLRETQYF. Here the CDR3 DNA reads TGTGCCAGCAGCTTTCCGGGGAACCACCTCCGAGAGACCCAGTACTTC.

This clonotype came up a few times. The chain employs TRBV6-1 and TRBJ2-2; 10 bases are shared with TRBD1. V lost 5 bases and J lost 6; bases outside the gene matches: 9. This CDR3 is built from 16 residues. Germline V gene sequence: CDR1 MNHNS, CDR2 SASEGT. CDR3 DNA: TGTGCCAGCAGTCGCGGACAGGGGGTGATGGCCGGGGAGCTGTTTTTT. As protein: CASSRGQGVMAGELFF.

This clonotype was seen a few times. The chain combines TRBV20-1 with TRBJ1-5, with a weak D call TRBD1 (6 bases). Germline V CDR1 and CDR2: DFQATT, SNEGSKA (reference sequence). V lost 7 bases and J lost 6, with 16 bases in between. The CDR3 covers 13 residues. The CDR3 loop is CSVGGGPSQPQHF. The CDR3 bases are TGCAGTGTCGGCGGGGGGCCGTCTCAGCCCCAGCATTTT.

In this sample, this clonotype turned up many times. The chain employs TRBV5-6 and TRBJ2-3; the match to TRBD1 covers 9 bases. The CDR3 covers 15 residues. The germline CDR1 and CDR2 sequences are SGHDT and YYEEEE. V lost 1 base to trimming and J lost 2 bases; unmatched junction nucleotides: 2. CDR3 sequence (DNA): TGTGCCAGCAGCTTGCGGGACAGGGCCACAGATACGCAGTATTTT. Translation: CASSLRDRATDTQYF.

This chain joins TRBV10-3 and TRBJ2-3; D unclear. Germline loops: CDR1 ENHRY, CDR2 SYGVKD. The CDR3 sequence is 13 residues long. Trimming took 8 bases from V and 0 from J, leaving 9 bases between them. CDR3 amino acids: CAIRSPSTDTQYF. The CDR3 nucleotides are TGTGCCATCCGTTCCCCTAGCACAGATACGCAGTATTTT.

This clonotype was counted many times. The V gene is TRBV3-1, the J gene TRBJ2-1, with 16 bases matching TRBD2. V lost 4 bases, J lost 14 bases, and 5 bases stayed unmatched. Germline CDR1 is LGHDT and CDR2 is YNNKEL (reference sequence). The CDR3 length is 14 residues. CDR3 region: CASSPGTSGRVKFF. The CDR3, as DNA: TGTGCCAGCAGCCCCGGGACTAGCGGGAGGGTAAAGTTCTTC.

This clonotype has more than one count but fewer than ten. This chain connects TRBV11-1 to TRBJ2-5, with D perhaps matching TRBD2 (6 bases). This CDR3 contains 17 residues. In germline, CDR1 is SGHAT, CDR2 FQDESV (reference sequence). The V gene lost 5 bases and the J gene lost 5 bases, with 24 bases spanning the gap. CDR3 coding DNA: TGTGCCAGCAGCACGATAACGGACGGGAGCCGGCGGGAGACCCAGTACTTC. It is translated as CASSTITDGSRRETQYF.

This clonotype was seen a handful of times. The chain links TRBV27 to TRBJ2-2; possibly TRBD1 for D (6 bases). Germline V CDR1 and CDR2: MNHEY, SMNVEV (reference sequence). Trimming removed 5 bases at V and 4 bases at J, with 11 bases between. This CDR3 is 14 amino acids long. CDR3 region: CASSRTGSTGELFF. The CDR3 nucleotides read TGTGCCAGCAGTCGAACAGGGTCCACCGGGGAGCTGTTTTTT.

This clonotype was seen a few times. V gene TRBV7-3 combines with J gene TRBJ2-5; D is uncertain. This CDR3 spans 14 amino acids. Germline V gene sequence: CDR1 SGHTA, CDR2 FQGTGA. V was clipped by 5 bases and J by 5 bases, with 15 bases between them. The CDR3 spells CASSPGWVGETQYF. The DNA of the CDR3 is TGTGCCAGCAGCCCAGGTTGGGTAGGGGAGACCCAGTACTTC.

This clonotype showed up many times. The CDR3: CASSQRDGAKTEAFF. The CDR3 bases are TGTGCCAGCAGCCAGCGGGACGGCGCGAAGACTGAAGCTTTCTTT. This sequence joins TRBV3-1 and TRBJ1-1; D may be TRBD1 (5 bases). The germline CDR1 and CDR2 sequences are LGHDT and YNNKEL (reference sequence). CDR3 length equals 15 residues. V was pared by 3 bases and J by 5 bases, with 16 bases between.

This clonotype was counted at least ten times. J is TRBJ1-5 and V is TRBV3-1, with unresolved D. Germline V gene sequence: CDR1 LGHDT, CDR2 YNNKEL (reference sequence). V lost 1 base and J lost 6, with 10 bases in between. CDR3 length equals 14 residues. The CDR3: CASSQGPWGQPQHF. CDR3 nucleotides: TGTGCCAGCAGCCAAGGCCCTTGGGGTCAGCCCCAGCATTTT.

Ten or more counts support this clonotype. The chain employs TRBV11-1 and TRBJ1-2; no reliable D call. The CDR3 has 14 amino acids. V was trimmed by 1 base and J by 8 bases, leaving 14 bases between them. CDR1 and CDR2 (germline): SGHAT, FQDESV (reference sequence). Here the CDR3 DNA reads TGTGCCAGCAGCTTAGACCCCAGAATGGGGGGCTACACCTTC. It specifies CASSLDPRMGGYTF.

J is TRBJ2-1 and V is TRBV28, with 10 nucleotides matching TRBD2. V lost 6 bases to trimming and J lost 4 bases; unmatched junction nucleotides: 9. Germline V gene data show CDR1 as MDHEN and CDR2 as SYDVKM. This CDR3 has 16 residues. CDR3 sequence reads: CASSTPGTSEYNEQFF. DNA for the CDR3: TGTGCCAGCAGCACGCCTGGGACTAGCGAGTACAATGAGCAGTTCTTC.

The genes are TRBV9 and TRBJ1-1; possible D gene TRBD1, 5 bases. V lost 0 bases and J lost 1, with 10 bases in between. The CDR3 has 15 residues. Germline V gene data show CDR1 as SGDLS and CDR2 as YYNGEE. This chain's CDR3 is CASSVGDDWNTEAFF. CDR3 coding DNA: TGTGCCAGCAGCGTAGGGGACGATTGGAACACTGAAGCTTTCTTT.

The V gene is TRBV6-2 or TRBV6-3, the J gene TRBJ2-2, with D possibly called TRBD1 or TRBD2 (6 bases each). Germline CDR1 reads MNHEY; CDR2 reads SVGEGT. V lost 6 bases to trimming and J lost 7 bases, with 15 bases between them. This CDR3 has 14 residues. The CDR3 DNA reads as TGTGCCAGCAGCCAGATCAGGGGAGGCGGGGAGCTGTTTTTT. Translated, it gives CASSQIRGGGELFF.

The V and J genes are TRBV20-1 and TRBJ2-1; 9 bases are shared with TRBD1. Germline trimming cut 1 base from V and 6 bases from J; bases unmatched to any gene: 10. The CDR3 contains 16 residues. The germline gives CDR1 DFQATT, CDR2 SNEGSKA (reference sequence). CDR3 DNA: TGCAGTGCTAGAGGACGACAGGGGGGGAGAATCAATGAGCAGTTCTTC. As protein: CSARGRQGGRINEQFF.

This chain connects TRBV20-1 to TRBJ1-1; no firm D call. The CDR3 runs 11 residues. Germline V gene lookup returns CDR1 DFQATT and CDR2 SNEGSKA (reference sequence). V lost 3 bases, J lost 1 base, and 3 bases lay in between. CDR3 protein: CSASRNTEAFF. DNA for the CDR3: TGCAGTGCTAGTCGGAACACTGAAGCTTTCTTT.

This clonotype was seen a handful of times. The genes are TRBV20-1 and TRBJ1-1, with 7 positions matching TRBD1. V trimming: 0 bases; J trimming: 0 bases; junction bases outside the gene matches: 7. Germline lookup yields CDR1 DFQATT and CDR2 SNEGSKA (reference sequence). CDR3 size: 16 residues. CDR3 nucleotide sequence: TGCAGTGCTAGAGACCGGGACAGTGCCATGAACACTGAAGCTTTCTTT. This sequence encodes CSARDRDSAMNTEAFF.

The J gene is TRBJ1-4, the V gene TRBV28; D perhaps matches TRBD1 (6 bases). V lost 7 bases, J lost 5 bases, and 14 bases lay in between. The CDR3 is made up of 14 amino acids. Germline V CDR1 and CDR2: MDHEN, SYDVKM. CDR3 region: CASIRDTGNEKLFF. CDR3 coding DNA: TGTGCCAGCATTAGGGACACCGGAAATGAAAAACTGTTTTTT.

The CDR3 DNA reads as TGTGCCAGCAGCCAAGAGTTACTAGCTGGTGAGCAGTACTTC. Amino acid sequence: CASSQELLAGEQYF. V gene TRBV4-2 combines with J gene TRBJ2-7; a weak D match, TRBD2 (6 bases). V lost 0 bases to trimming and J lost 7 bases, with 13 bases between them. Germline CDR1 is LGHNA and CDR2 is YNFKEQ. This CDR3 has 14 amino acids.

Many counts were recorded for this clonotype. The V and J genes are TRBV7-9 and TRBJ2-3, with 8 bases lining up with TRBD2. V lost 6 bases and J lost 3; bases outside the gene matches: 5. Germline assignment: CDR1 SEHNR and CDR2 FQNEAQ (reference sequence). The CDR3 runs to 14 residues. The CDR3 reads CASRDSGKTDTQYF. CDR3 DNA sequence: TGTGCCAGCAGAGATAGCGGGAAGACAGATACGCAGTATTTT.

This clonotype was observed at least ten times. This chain uses TRBV28 with TRBJ2-7, with 8 bases aligning to TRBD1. V shed 6 bases, J shed 3 bases, and the junction held 4 bases outside the gene matches. This CDR3 is 13 amino acids long. CDR1 MDHEN and CDR2 SYDVKM come from the germline V gene. CDR3 loop: CASRGQADYEQYF. The CDR3 DNA follows: TGTGCCAGCAGGGGACAGGCTGACTACGAGCAGTACTTC. Together with reference TRBV28 and TRBJ2-7, the CDR3 gives the full variable domain: DVKVTQSSRYLVKRTGEKVFLECVQDMDHENMFWYRQDPGLGLRLIYFSYDVKMKEKGDIPEGYSVSREKKERFSLILESASTNQTSMYLCASRGQADYEQYFGPGTRLTVT.

The sample holds many counts of this clonotype. The chain recombines TRBV11-3 with TRBJ2-1; D is possibly TRBD1 or TRBD2 (5 bases each). The CDR3 loop spans 13 amino acids. Germline V gene data show CDR1 as SGHNT and CDR2 as YENEEA. V lost 1 base to trimming and J lost 9 bases, with 10 bases between them. The CDR3 nucleotides are TGTGCCAGCAGCTTAGTTTTTGGGGGTGAGCAGTTCTTC. Its protein product is CASSLVFGGEQFF.

This clonotype was observed a few times. The chain combines TRBV28 with TRBJ2-1; 7 bases align to TRBD2. Germline lookup yields CDR1 MDHEN and CDR2 SYDVKM. This CDR3 comprises 16 residues. Trimming took 3 bases from V and 0 from J; bases not matched to a gene: 5. This CDR3 is CASSFSPSGSYNEQFF. CDR3 in DNA: TGTGCCAGCAGTTTTTCCCCTAGCGGCTCCTACAATGAGCAGTTCTTC.

This clonotype was counted at least ten times. The chain has TRBV18 and TRBJ2-2, with D possibly called TRBD1 or TRBD2 (5 bases each). V was pared by 1 base and J by 8 bases, with 20 bases between. This CDR3 spans 17 amino acids. CDR1 and CDR2 from the germline V gene are KGHSH and LQKENI. The CDR3 bases are TGTGCCAGCTCACCACGTGGGACGGATGCCACCGGGGGGGAGCTGTTTTTT. As protein: CASSPRGTDATGGELFF.

This clonotype occurred a few times. The chain combines TRBV28 with TRBJ1-4; D perhaps matches TRBD1 (6 bases). Per the germline V gene, CDR1 is MDHEN and CDR2 is SYDVKM. The CDR3 is 14 residues long. V lost 3 bases to trimming and J lost 3 bases, with 8 bases between them. CDR3 DNA sequence: TGTGCCAGCAGTTTGACAGGTCCTAATGAAAAACTGTTTTTT. Translating gives CASSLTGPNEKLFF.

The table lists this clonotype with a few counts. The gene calls are TRBV27 and TRBJ2-1; a possible D gene is TRBD2 (6 bases). Per germline, CDR1 MNHEY and CDR2 SMNVEV (reference sequence). This CDR3 region has 14 residues. V gave up 7 bases and J gave up 3 bases, with 13 bases separating them. The CDR3 coding sequence is TGTGCCAGCATGAGGGACGGGAGCTACAATGAGCAGTTCTTC. This codes for CASMRDGSYNEQFF.

This clonotype appeared a few times. V usage is TRBV9 and J usage is TRBJ2-7, with 14 bases identical to TRBD2. In germline, CDR1 is SGDLS, CDR2 YYNGEE. The CDR3 is 16 amino acids. The V gene end was trimmed by 3 bases and the J gene end by 4 bases; junction bases not matched to a gene: 6. DNA for the CDR3: TGTGCCAGCAGCGATCCGGGACTAGCGGGAGATTACGAGCAGTACTTC. Protein product: CASSDPGLAGDYEQYF.

This clonotype occurred many times. V and J are TRBV2 and TRBJ2-2, with a tentative D call TRBD2 (6 bases). CDR3 size: 15 residues. The V end was cut by 7 bases, the J end by 1 base, with 13 bases between. In germline, CDR1 is SNHLY, CDR2 FYNNEI. The CDR3, as DNA: TGTGCCAGCATGGCGGGACTGGTGAACACCGGGGAGCTGTTTTTT. This gives the protein CASMAGLVNTGELFF.